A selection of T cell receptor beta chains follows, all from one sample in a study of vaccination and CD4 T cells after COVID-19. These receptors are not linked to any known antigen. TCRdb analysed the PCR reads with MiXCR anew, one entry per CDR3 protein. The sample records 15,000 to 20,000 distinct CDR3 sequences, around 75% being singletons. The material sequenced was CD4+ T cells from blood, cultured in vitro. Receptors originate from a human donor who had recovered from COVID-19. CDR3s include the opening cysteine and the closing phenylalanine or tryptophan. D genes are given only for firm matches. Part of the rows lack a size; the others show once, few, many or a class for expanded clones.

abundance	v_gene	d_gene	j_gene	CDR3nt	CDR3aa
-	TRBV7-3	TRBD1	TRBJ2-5	TGTGCCAGCAGCACGGGACAGGGTCGTACCCAGTACTTC	CASSTGQGRTQYF
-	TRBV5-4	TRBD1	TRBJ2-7	TGTGCCAGCAGCCTTCGACAGGGTAAGGACGAGCAGTACTTC	CASSLRQGKDEQYF
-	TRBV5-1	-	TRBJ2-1	TGCGCCAGCAGCCATGAACCGGGACTGGCGTACAATGAGCAGTTCTTC	CASSHEPGLAYNEQFF
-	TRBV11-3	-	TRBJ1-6	TGTGCCAGCAGCTCTCTAGACGGTCGTCCCCTCCACTTT	CASSSLDGRPLHF
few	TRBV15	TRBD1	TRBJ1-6	TGTGCCACCAGCAGATACCTGACAGGGGATAATTCACCCCTCCACTTT	CATSRYLTGDNSPLHF
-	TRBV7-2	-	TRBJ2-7	TGTGCCAGCAGCTCGAGGGGGGGGCACGAGCAGTACTTC	CASSSRGGHEQYF
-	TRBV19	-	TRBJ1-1	TGTGCCAGTAGTCCCCGGGAGGAAACTGAAGCTTTCTTT	CASSPREETEAFF
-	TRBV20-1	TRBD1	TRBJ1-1	TGCAGTGCTAGAGTAGGGACAGGGGGTATTGAAGCTTTCTTT	CSARVGTGGIEAFF
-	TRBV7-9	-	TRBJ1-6	TGTGCCAGCAGCCCGTTGGACTTGGGAAATTCACCCCTCCACTTT	CASSPLDLGNSPLHF
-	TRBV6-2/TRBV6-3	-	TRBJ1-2	TGTGCCAGTTATACGTTAGACTATGGCTACACCTTC	CASYTLDYGYTF
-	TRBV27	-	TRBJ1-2	TGTGCCAGCAGTTTAGCGGGCAGGGGTTACTATGGCTACACCTTC	CASSLAGRGYYGYTF
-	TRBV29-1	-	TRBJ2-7	TGCAGCGTTGCCCCGACAGGGAGGTCCTCCGAGCAGTACTTC	CSVAPTGRSSEQYF
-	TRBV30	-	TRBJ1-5	TGTGCCTGGAGTTCCTCCCCCGGGACCAGCAATCAGCCCCAGCATTTT	CAWSSSPGTSNQPQHF
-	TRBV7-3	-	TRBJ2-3	TGTGCCAGCAGCTTCGGGGCTAGCACAGATACGCAGTATTTT	CASSFGASTDTQYF
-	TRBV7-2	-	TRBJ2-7	TGTGCCAGCAGCTTAGACGGGGGCGGCTACGAGCAGTACTTC	CASSLDGGGYEQYF
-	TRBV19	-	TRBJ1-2	TGTGCCAGTACCCCTTCCTCACAGGGACCGTATGGCTACACCTTC	CASTPSSQGPYGYTF
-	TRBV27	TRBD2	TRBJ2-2	TGTGCCTCTCGACTAGCGGGAGGATCCGGGGAGCTGTTTTTT	CASRLAGGSGELFF
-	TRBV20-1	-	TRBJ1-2	TGCAGTGCCGGGGAAGGGTCCTATGGCTACACCTTC	CSAGEGSYGYTF
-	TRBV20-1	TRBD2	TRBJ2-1	TGCAGTGCTACGATCGCTAGCGGGGGCCTCAATGAGCAGTTCTTC	CSATIASGGLNEQFF
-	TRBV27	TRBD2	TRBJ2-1	TGTGCCAGCAGTTTAGCTTCGGGACTAGCGGGAGGTGAGCAGTTCTTC	CASSLASGLAGGEQFF
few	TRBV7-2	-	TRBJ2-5	TGTGCCAGCAGCTTCCGCAGGGCGGAGACCCAGTACTTC	CASSFRRAETQYF
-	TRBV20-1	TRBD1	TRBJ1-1	TGCAGTGCTAGACCCCCACAGGGGGCAATATCTGAAGCTTTCTTT	CSARPPQGAISEAFF
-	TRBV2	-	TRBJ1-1	TGTGCCAGCAGCGCTGACAGACAGAACACTGAAGCTTTCTTT	CASSADRQNTEAFF
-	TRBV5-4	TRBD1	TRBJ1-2	TGTGCCAGCAGCTTGCTGACAGGGTCCAGCTATGGCTACACCTTC	CASSLLTGSSYGYTF
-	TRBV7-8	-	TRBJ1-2	TGTGCCAGCAGTCAAAGGGCGGGGAATTATGGCTACACCTTC	CASSQRAGNYGYTF
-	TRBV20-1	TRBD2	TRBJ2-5	TGCAGTGCAGCAGCGGGAGGCAGAGAGACCCAGTACTTC	CSAAAGGRETQYF
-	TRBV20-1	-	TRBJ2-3	TGCAGTGCTAACCCCGGGGGTCGCACAGATACGCAGTATTTT	CSANPGGRTDTQYF
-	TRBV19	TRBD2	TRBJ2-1	TGTGCCACCAAAGCCCGGCTAGCGGGGGGCAATGAGCAGTTCTTC	CATKARLAGGNEQFF
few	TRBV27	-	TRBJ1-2	TGTGCCAGCAGACTCGTCGGGGGAGGCTACACCTTC	CASRLVGGGYTF
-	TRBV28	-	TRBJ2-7	TGTGCCAGCAGTTTATCTGGACTCCCCTACGAGCAGTACTTC	CASSLSGLPYEQYF
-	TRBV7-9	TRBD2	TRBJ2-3	TGTGCCAGCAGACACCGGGCTAGCGGTACAGATACGCAGTATTTT	CASRHRASGTDTQYF
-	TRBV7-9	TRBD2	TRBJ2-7	TGTGCCAGCAGCTTAGTCGGGGGGGGTAGCGGGAGCTACGAGCAGTACTTC	CASSLVGGGSGSYEQYF
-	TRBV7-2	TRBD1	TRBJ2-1	TGTGCCAGCAGCTTAGAGGGACAGGGGGCCCCTGAGCAGTTCTTC	CASSLEGQGAPEQFF
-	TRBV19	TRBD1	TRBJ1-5	TGTGCCAGCTCGACAGGGAAAGATCAGCCCCAGCATTTT	CASSTGKDQPQHF
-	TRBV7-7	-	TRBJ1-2	TGTGCCAGCAGCCCCCTCAGGGAATCCCATGGCTACACCTTC	CASSPLRESHGYTF
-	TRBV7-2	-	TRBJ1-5	TGTGCCAGCAGCTCGGACAGTCTGAGCAATCAGCCCCAGCATTTT	CASSSDSLSNQPQHF
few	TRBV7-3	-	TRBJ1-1	TGTGCCAGCAGCCGGGGGGGCAGCGGGAGGCTGAACACTGAAGCTTTCTTT	CASSRGGSGRLNTEAFF
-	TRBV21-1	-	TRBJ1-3	TGTGCCAGCAGCAAAGAGCAGGGAATCGAAGGAAACACCATATATTTT	CASSKEQGIEGNTIYF
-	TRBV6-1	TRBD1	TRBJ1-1	TGTGCCAGCAGTGAAGCCTACAGGGGGCCTGAAGCTTTCTTT	CASSEAYRGPEAFF
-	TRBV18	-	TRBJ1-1	TGTGCCAGCTCAAGGACAAGGGTAGAAAGGGGCACTGAAGCTTTCTTT	CASSRTRVERGTEAFF